One sample yielded the 24 T cell receptor beta chains listed below, sequenced in a study of blood T cell repertoires in COVID-19. Assay: immunoSEQ multiplex PCR; the TCRdb copy retains only in-frame clones and omits some. The sample contains 65,000 to 80,000 clones, 88% of which appear only once. The specimen sequenced was peripheral blood. The receptors come from a man aged 50-60 years with active COVID-19.

The J gene is TRBJ2-6, the V gene TRBV5-1; TRBD1 matches 10 bases. From germline, CDR1 is SGHRS and CDR2 YFSETQ. CDR3 length: 19 amino acids. After removal of 2 bases from V and 3 bases from J, the junction contained 11 bases not matched to a gene. In DNA form, the CDR3 reads TGCGCCAGCAGCTTACCGACAGGGGGCGCAAGCCTTGGGGCCAACGTCCTGACTTTC. Amino acids: CASSLPTGGASLGANVLTF.

This clone was detected once. The chain combines TRBV5-4 with TRBJ2-7, with TRBD2 matching over 11 bases. The CDR3 has 14 residues. J lost 1 base, V lost 7 bases, and 4 bases had no gene match. Germline loops: CDR1 SGHNT, CDR2 YYREEE (reference sequence). CDR3 sequence: CASSGTSGSYEQYF. DNA for the CDR3: TGTGCCAGCTCCGGGACTAGCGGATCCTACGAGCAGTACTTC.

V usage is TRBV5-1 and J usage is TRBJ1-2, with 8 bases lining up with TRBD1. The V gene end was trimmed by 7 bases and the J gene end by 6 bases; junction bases not matched to a gene: 5. Germline-derived CDR1 and CDR2 are SGHRS and YFSETQ. This CDR3 has 12 amino acids. In DNA form, the CDR3 reads TGCGCCAGCGGACAGGGAGGTCATGGCTACACCTTC. Its translation is CASGQGGHGYTF.

The chain recombines TRBV21-1 with TRBJ1-3; TRBD1 is the table's D call, not checked against the DNA. TRBV21-1 is an annotated pseudogene. CDR3 length: 17 amino acids. This CDR3 reads CASARDKGSASGNTIYF. Here the CDR3 DNA reads TGTGCCAGCGCCCGGGACAAGGGATCAGCCTCTGGAAACACCATATATTTT.

The rearrangement joins TRBV29-1 to TRBJ2-1; a possible D gene is TRBD1 (5 bases). The length of the CDR3 is 14 residues. CDR1 SQVTM and CDR2 ANQGSEA come from the germline V gene. V gave up 2 bases and J gave up 6 bases, with 14 bases separating them. In DNA form, the CDR3 reads TGCAGCGTTGAAAGGGGCGGAGCTGGCAATGAGCAGTTCTTC. Translating it yields CSVERGGAGNEQFF.

The rearrangement uses TRBV5-6 and TRBJ1-2; maybe TRBD1 (5 bases). With 1 base removed from V and 6 bases from J, the gap between germline ends came to 10 bases. The CDR3 runs to 13 residues. Germline V lookup: CDR1 SGHDT, CDR2 YYEEEE. This CDR3 reads CASSLRTRDGYTF. CDR3 DNA: TGTGCCAGCAGCTTGAGGACAAGAGATGGCTACACCTTC. The full variable domain, in which reference TRBV5-6 and TRBJ1-2 provide the parts outside the CDR3, is DAGVTQSPTHLIKTRGQQVTLRCSPKSGHDTVSWYQQALGQGPQFIFQYYEEEERQRGNFPDRFSGHQFPNYSSELNVNALLLGDSALYLCASSLRTRDGYTFGSGTRLTVV.

The rearrangement links TRBV15 to TRBJ2-7, with TRBD1 matching 8 bases. Looked up from germline, CDR1 is LNHNV and CDR2 is YYDKDF (reference sequence). This CDR3 has 13 residues. J gave up 5 bases and V 5 bases, and 5 bases lay outside the gene matches. CDR3 sequence reads: CATSAETGDEQYF. DNA of the CDR3: TGTGCCACCAGCGCCGAGACAGGGGACGAGCAGTACTTC.

The gene calls are TRBV2 and TRBJ2-1; possibly TRBD2 for D (5 bases). CDR3 length: 15 amino acids. The V end was cut by 7 bases, the J end by 0 bases, with 13 bases between. The germline CDR1 and CDR2 sequences are SNHLY and FYNNEI. As DNA, the CDR3 is TGTGCCAGCACGAGCGGAGCCAGCTCCTACAATGAGCAGTTCTTC. It translates to CASTSGASSYNEQFF.

The CDR3 is CASSQDLMREGSYEQYF. Written as DNA, the CDR3 is TGTGCCAGCAGCCAAGATTTAATGAGGGAGGGTTCCTACGAGCAGTACTTC. The chain couples TRBV14 to TRBJ2-7, with 7 bases fitting TRBD2. Germline V lookup: CDR1 SGHDN, CDR2 FVKESK. The CDR3 has 17 residues. V dropped 0 bases and J dropped 1; count of bases not matched to a gene: 9. Full variable domain (remainder filled in from reference TRBV14 and TRBJ2-7): EAGVTQFPSHSVIEKGQTVTLRCDPISGHDNLYWYRRVMGKEIKFLLHFVKESKQDESGMPNNRFLAERTGGTYSTLKVQPAELEDSGVYFCASSQDLMREGSYEQYFGPGTRLTVT.

The chain joins TRBV19 to TRBJ2-2, with 12 positions matching TRBD2. CDR1 is LNHDA and CDR2 is SQIVND in the germline V gene (reference sequence). Trimming at V came to 4 bases and at J to 0 bases, leaving 6 bases not matched to a gene. The CDR3 has 18 amino acids. CDR3 nucleotide sequence: TGTGCCAGTAGTAGGGAACGACTAGCGGGAGCGAACACCGGGGAGCTGTTTTTT. Translating it yields CASSRERLAGANTGELFF.

The V and J genes are TRBV24-1 and TRBJ2-5, with 9 nucleotides matching TRBD1. Germline trimming cut 4 bases from V and 2 bases from J; bases unmatched to any gene: 10. This CDR3 region has 17 residues. CDR1 and CDR2 from the germline V gene are KGHDR and SFDVKD. CDR3 DNA sequence: TGTGCCACCAGTGACGGGGGACAGGGAGTGGGGCAAGAGACCCAGTACTTC. Protein product: CATSDGGQGVGQETQYF.

The chain uses TRBV28 and TRBJ2-1; 10 bases fit TRBD2. The CDR3 runs 15 residues. V shed 5 bases and J 4 bases; nucleotides not matched to a gene: 5. CDR1 is MDHEN and CDR2 is SYDVKM in the germline V gene. In DNA, the CDR3 is TGTGCCAGCAGTGTCGGGACTAGCGCATACAATGAGCAGTTCTTC. Encoded protein: CASSVGTSAYNEQFF.

V usage is TRBV7-2 and J usage is TRBJ1-6, with D maybe TRBD1 (6 bases). The CDR3 has 16 residues. The V end lost 5 bases, the J end lost 5 bases, and 16 bases lay between the germline ends. Per the germline V gene, CDR1 is SGHTA and CDR2 is FQGNSA. DNA for the CDR3: TGTGCCAGCAGCCCTCGGGGCAGGGACAATAATTCACCCCTCCACTTT. It yields the protein CASSPRGRDNNSPLHF.

V gene TRBV5-6 combines with J gene TRBJ2-2; perhaps TRBD2 as D (7 bases). V lost 4 bases, J lost 4 bases, and 17 bases lay in between. The CDR3 loop spans 16 amino acids. Germline V lookup: CDR1 SGHDT, CDR2 YYEEEE. The DNA for the CDR3 is TGTGCCAGCAGCCTCGCTGGGGGGGCTACCACCGGGGAGCTGTTTTTT. This encodes CASSLAGGATTGELFF.

J is TRBJ1-3 and V is TRBV29-1; the D is unclear. CDR1 is SQVTM, CDR2 ANQGSEA, per germline. CDR3 length equals 14 residues. Deletions cut 0 bases from V and 4 bases from J, with 10 bases between. The CDR3 loop is CSVEEGERGNTIYF. CDR3 sequence (DNA): TGCAGCGTTGAAGAGGGAGAGCGGGGAAACACCATATATTTT. Looking up the rest from reference TRBV29-1 and TRBJ1-3 gives the full variable domain: SAVISQKPSRDICQRGTSLTIQCQVDSQVTMMFWYRQQPGQSLTLIATANQGSEATYESGFVIDKFPISRPNLTFSTLTVSNMSPEDSSIYLCSVEEGERGNTIYFGEGSWLTVV.

The CDR3 protein is CASSEEPRSYEQYF. In DNA form, the CDR3 reads TGTGCCAGCAGTGAAGAGCCCAGGTCCTACGAGCAGTACTTC. This sequence joins TRBV6-1 and TRBJ2-7; no clear D gene. The CDR3 is 14 residues long. Germline V CDR1 and CDR2: MNHNS, SASEGT. V dropped 1 base and J dropped 1 base, with 8 bases sitting between them.

This chain uses TRBV27 with TRBJ2-1, with 10 bases lining up with TRBD2. The CDR3 length is 15 residues. Germline-derived CDR1 and CDR2 are MNHEY and SMNVEV (reference sequence). V lost 8 bases, J lost 5 bases, and 9 bases stayed unmatched. The CDR3 nucleotides are TGTGCCAGCCGAGATTTAGCGGGGGGTCACAATGAGCAGTTCTTC. Its protein product is CASRDLAGGHNEQFF.

The chain has TRBV6-5 and TRBJ1-5, with 7 bases aligning to TRBD1. This CDR3 contains 14 residues. CDR1 is MNHEY and CDR2 is SVGAGI in the germline V gene. V trimming: 10 bases; J trimming: 9 bases; junction bases outside the gene matches: 15. The chain's CDR3 is CATQGETALGPQHF. CDR3 bases: TGTGCCACCCAGGGGGAGACAGCCCTAGGGCCCCAGCATTTT.

The gene calls are TRBV25-1 and TRBJ2-5; 8 nucleotides line up with TRBD1. With V trimmed by 2 bases and J by 5 bases, 4 bases remained unmatched. The CDR3 has 14 amino acids. Germline V gives CDR1 MGHDK, CDR2 SYGVNS. The CDR3 sequence: CASSETTGVETQYF. The CDR3 nucleotides read TGTGCCAGCAGTGAAACGACAGGGGTGGAGACCCAGTACTTC.

This sequence joins TRBV6-5 and TRBJ1-2; tentative D call: TRBD1 (6 bases). The CDR3 is 13 residues long. Deletions cut 7 bases from V and 2 bases from J, with 11 bases between. The germline V gene has CDR1 MNHEY and CDR2 SVGAGI. CDR3 sequence reads: CASTRDTNYGYTF. CDR3 nucleotide sequence: TGTGCCAGCACTAGGGACACCAACTATGGCTACACCTTC.

The V call is TRBV7-2, the J call TRBJ1-3; D possibly corresponds to TRBD1 (5 bases). Germline lookup yields CDR1 SGHTA and CDR2 FQGNSA. This CDR3 is built from 15 residues. Trimming pared 2 bases from V and 1 base from J, leaving 9 bases between. The CDR3 region is CASSLWGVSGNTIYF. CDR3 in DNA: TGTGCCAGCAGCTTATGGGGGGTGTCTGGAAACACCATATATTTT.

DNA of the CDR3: TGTGCCAGCAGCTTAGCACTAGAGCAGACCCAGTACTTC. Translating gives CASSLALEQTQYF. The chain carries TRBV7-2 and TRBJ2-5, with D possibly being TRBD2 (5 bases). This CDR3 is built from 13 residues. With 0 bases removed from V and 6 bases from J, the gap between germline ends came to 8 bases. CDR1 and CDR2 (germline): SGHTA, FQGNSA.

The chain joins TRBV21-1 to TRBJ1-4. TRBV21-1 is given as a pseudogene. This CDR3 has 13 amino acids. CDR3 DNA sequence: TGTGCCAGTCGTAAAGGGAAATGGGAGAAACTGTTTTTT. It codes for CASRKGKWEKLFF.

The V call is TRBV19, the J call TRBJ1-5; 8 bases match TRBD1. The germline gives CDR1 LNHDA, CDR2 SQIVND (reference sequence). This CDR3 contains 14 residues. V lost 3 bases, J lost 5 bases, and 3 bases stayed unmatched. The CDR3 DNA reads as TGTGCCAGTAGTATGGACAGGGCATATCAGCCCCAGCATTTT. Protein product: CASSMDRAYQPQHF.